The rows below give T cell receptor beta chains drawn from one sample of a study of cytomegalovirus exposure and HLA in healthy donors. Profiling relied on immunoSEQ multiplex PCR, and the TCRdb table lists in-frame clones only, not all of them. The sample carries under 150,000 clones, around 73% recorded once. Specimen: PBMCs. The receptors shown here come from a woman aged 40-49 years in good health and CMV-seronegative. The CDR3 runs from the conserved cysteine through the conserved F or W. Each record gives: CDR3 DNA, CDR3 protein, D gene, J gene, V gene, clone size. D genes are given only for firm matches. Not all rows give a size; the values are once, few, many and, for expanded clones, a class.

DNA: TGTGCCAGTAGTATAGCGGGGACTAGAGCGCAGTATTTT
CDR3: CASSIAGTRAQYF
D: TRBD2
J: TRBJ2-3
V: TRBV19
size: NA

DNA: TGTGCCAGCAGCTTAAATTCGAGAGCTAACTATGGCTACACCTTC
CDR3: CASSLNSRANYGYTF
D: NA
J: TRBJ1-2
V: TRBV7-9
size: NA

DNA: TGTGCCAGTAGTATTAAGAGGGCCGGGGAGCTGTTTTTT
CDR3: CASSIKRAGELFF
D: NA
J: TRBJ2-2
V: TRBV19
size: NA

DNA: TGTGCCATCAGTGCCCAGAACTCTGGGGCCAACGTCCTGACTTTC
CDR3: CAISAQNSGANVLTF
D: NA
J: TRBJ2-6
V: TRBV10-3
size: few

DNA: TGCGCCAGCAGCTTGGACAGACCCTCAACTAATGAAAAACTGTTTTTT
CDR3: CASSLDRPSTNEKLFF
D: NA
J: TRBJ1-4
V: TRBV5-1
size: NA

DNA: TGCGCCAGCACCCTTGGAGGTACAGAAGAGACCCAGTACTTC
CDR3: CASTLGGTEETQYF
D: NA
J: TRBJ2-5
V: TRBV5-1
size: NA

DNA: TGTGCCAGCAGCTCATCACAGGGTTTTGTGTCTGGGCAGTTCTTC
CDR3: CASSSSQGFVSGQFF
D: NA
J: TRBJ2-1
V: TRBV7-9
size: NA

DNA: TGTGCCACCCATGGGGTCGCAACAGGTGATGGCTACACCTTC
CDR3: CATHGVATGDGYTF
D: NA
J: TRBJ1-2
V: TRBV10-3
size: NA

DNA: TGTGCCAGCTCTCTTCAGGGTAACACTGAAGCTTTCTTT
CDR3: CASSLQGNTEAFF
D: NA
J: TRBJ1-1
V: TRBV18
size: NA

DNA: TGTGCCAGCTCACGGGGGCCTTTCTGGACTGAAGCTTTCTTT
CDR3: CASSRGPFWTEAFF
D: NA
J: TRBJ1-1
V: TRBV18
size: NA

DNA: TGTGCCAGCAGTGCATCCCGGGGTATGAACACTGAAGCTTTCTTT
CDR3: CASSASRGMNTEAFF
D: NA
J: TRBJ1-1
V: TRBV6-1
size: NA

DNA: TGTGCCAGCAGCTTGGGGACAGGGGCCCACGAGCAGTACTTC
CDR3: CASSLGTGAHEQYF
D: TRBD1
J: TRBJ2-7
V: TRBV5-4
size: NA

DNA: TGTGCCAGCAGTGTCACAGTTAACTATGGCTACACCTTC
CDR3: CASSVTVNYGYTF
D: NA
J: TRBJ1-2
V: TRBV6-1
size: few

DNA: TGTGCCAGCAGCCCAGGACAGAATTCACCCCTCCACTTT
CDR3: CASSPGQNSPLHF
D: NA
J: TRBJ1-6
V: TRBV7-8
size: NA

DNA: TGCAGCGTTGAAAGTCTCTCGGGGGGCAGGGAGACCCAGTACTTC
CDR3: CSVESLSGGRETQYF
D: NA
J: TRBJ2-5
V: TRBV29-1
size: NA

DNA: TGTGCCAGCAGTTTACAGGGGGGAGGTACTGAAGCTTTCTTT
CDR3: CASSLQGGGTEAFF
D: TRBD1
J: TRBJ1-1
V: TRBV2
size: NA

DNA: TGTGCCAGCTCTCAAAACCAACAGGGTACGGATTCACCCCTCCACTTT
CDR3: CASSQNQQGTDSPLHF
D: NA
J: TRBJ1-6
V: TRBV18
size: NA

DNA: TGTGCCAGCAGCTCCCAAAAAAACAGGGTCGGAGAAAAACTGTTTTTT
CDR3: CASSSQKNRVGEKLFF
D: NA
J: TRBJ1-4
V: TRBV5-5
size: few

DNA: TGTGCCAGCAGTTATCGGGTACACTCTGGAAACACCATATATTTT
CDR3: CASSYRVHSGNTIYF
D: NA
J: TRBJ1-3
V: TRBV6-5
size: NA

DNA: TGTGCTAGCAGCTTAGGGGGCAGGGAGACCCAGTACTTC
CDR3: CASSLGGRETQYF
D: TRBD1
J: TRBJ2-5
V: TRBV7-7
size: NA

DNA: TGTGCCAGCAGCTCCTGGACAGGACTGAACACTGAAGCTTTCTTT
CDR3: CASSSWTGLNTEAFF
D: TRBD1
J: TRBJ1-1
V: TRBV7-2
size: NA

DNA: TGTGCCAGCAGCTTAACCGGGACAGGGGACTATGGCTACACCTTC
CDR3: CASSLTGTGDYGYTF
D: TRBD1
J: TRBJ1-2
V: TRBV7-6
size: NA

DNA: TGTGCCAGCAGAACGGGGGGCGGGGGGGGAAATTCACCCCTCCACTTT
CDR3: CASRTGGGGGNSPLHF
D: NA
J: TRBJ1-6
V: TRBV6-6
size: NA

DNA: TGTGCCAGTAGTATTCCTAGCGGGGGAGTACAAGAGACCCAGTACTTC
CDR3: CASSIPSGGVQETQYF
D: TRBD2
J: TRBJ2-5
V: TRBV19
size: NA

DNA: TGTGCCAGCTCTAAGACCTCCTGGGACAGGGATAACTATGGCTACACCTTC
CDR3: CASSKTSWDRDNYGYTF
D: TRBD1
J: TRBJ1-2
V: TRBV14
size: NA

DNA: TGTGCCAGTAGTCGAGCTCCCACCGGGGAGCTGTTTTTT
CDR3: CASSRAPTGELFF
D: NA
J: TRBJ2-2
V: TRBV19
size: NA

DNA: TGCGCCAGCAGCCCCGGGGGGAGCTTAGATACGCAGTATTTT
CDR3: CASSPGGSLDTQYF
D: TRBD2
J: TRBJ2-3
V: TRBV4-1
size: NA

DNA: TGTGCCAGCAGCCCCTCATGGGGCGACTCCTCTGGAAACACCATATATTTT
CDR3: CASSPSWGDSSGNTIYF
D: NA
J: TRBJ1-3
V: TRBV7-9
size: NA

DNA: TGTGCCAGCAGCTTAGATCTAGGGGGTGAGCCCCAGCATTTT
CDR3: CASSLDLGGEPQHF
D: NA
J: TRBJ1-5
V: TRBV11-2
size: NA

DNA: TGTGCCAGCAGTTACTTCGGGACAGATTCTGAAGCTTTCTTT
CDR3: CASSYFGTDSEAFF
D: TRBD1
J: TRBJ1-1
V: TRBV6-6
size: NA

DNA: TGTGCCAGCAGGGGGCACAGGTTAGGGCAGGACCAGTACTTC
CDR3: CASRGHRLGQDQYF
D: NA
J: TRBJ2-5
V: TRBV7-2
size: NA

DNA: TGTGCCAGCAGCTACGGAGGCATGAACACTGAAGCTTTCTTT
CDR3: CASSYGGMNTEAFF
D: NA
J: TRBJ1-1
V: TRBV7-9
size: NA

DNA: TGCGCCAGCAGTTTAGGATTGGGACATGCAGCTTTCTTT
CDR3: CASSLGLGHAAFF
D: NA
J: TRBJ1-1
V: TRBV4-1
size: few

DNA: TGTGCCACCTCCAGTTCGGGGGGCTACCTGAACGAGCAGTACTTC
CDR3: CATSSSGGYLNEQYF
D: NA
J: TRBJ2-7
V: TRBV6-5
size: NA

DNA: TGTGCCAGCAGTTACTCAGTGACGGGGAACTATGGCTACACCTTC
CDR3: CASSYSVTGNYGYTF
D: NA
J: TRBJ1-2
V: TRBV6-5
size: NA

DNA: TGCGCCAGCAGCCAGAGCGGGGGGACGAGTGAAAAACTGTTTTTT
CDR3: CASSQSGGTSEKLFF
D: NA
J: TRBJ1-4
V: TRBV4-1
size: few

DNA: TGTGCCACCAGCAGAGGGACTAGTTTGGAGACCCAGTACTTC
CDR3: CATSRGTSLETQYF
D: TRBD2
J: TRBJ2-5
V: TRBV15
size: NA

DNA: TGTGCCAGCGGGCAGGGAGGGGGTCTGAACACTGAAGCTTTCTTT
CDR3: CASGQGGGLNTEAFF
D: NA
J: TRBJ1-1
V: TRBV6-5
size: NA

DNA: TGTGCCAGCAGCCAAGTCGACACTGAAGCTTTCTTT
CDR3: CASSQVDTEAFF
D: NA
J: TRBJ1-1
V: TRBV4-2
size: few

DNA: TGTGCCAGCAGCTTAACTCCGGGGAGTACGCAGTATTTT
CDR3: CASSLTPGSTQYF
D: NA
J: TRBJ2-3
V: TRBV7-3
size: NA

DNA: TGTGCCAGCAGACCGGGACTAGCATCTAAAGACACAGATACGCAGTATTTT
CDR3: CASRPGLASKDTDTQYF
D: TRBD2
J: TRBJ2-3
V: TRBV25-1
size: NA

DNA: TGTGCCAGCAGTTTACAGGGTTCCTATGGCTACACCTTC
CDR3: CASSLQGSYGYTF
D: NA
J: TRBJ1-2
V: TRBV28
size: NA

DNA: TGTTCCACCTACGGGACTAGCAGCTACAATGAGCAGTTCTTC
CDR3: CSTYGTSSYNEQFF
D: TRBD2
J: TRBJ2-1
V: TRBV7-9
size: once

DNA: TGTGCCAGCAGTCCCGACGGGTACGGCACAGATACGCAGTATTTT
CDR3: CASSPDGYGTDTQYF
D: NA
J: TRBJ2-3
V: TRBV5-5
size: NA

DNA: TGTGCCAGCAGTTTGGGACAGGGGGGAGGCTACACCTTC
CDR3: CASSLGQGGGYTF
D: TRBD1
J: TRBJ1-2
V: TRBV2
size: NA

DNA: TGCAGCGTTGAAGCTGGAGGAAGGTTCGGTTTGGCCAATGAGCAGTTCTTC
CDR3: CSVEAGGRFGLANEQFF
D: NA
J: TRBJ2-1
V: TRBV29-1
size: NA

DNA: TGTGCCAGCAGCCCTCAGGGTTTAGGTGAAAAACTGTTTTTT
CDR3: CASSPQGLGEKLFF
D: NA
J: TRBJ1-4
V: TRBV5-6
size: NA

DNA: TGTGCCAGCAGGAGACTCGAAAGCACAGATACGCAGTATTTT
CDR3: CASRRLESTDTQYF
D: NA
J: TRBJ2-3
V: TRBV27
size: NA

DNA: TGTGCCAGCTCACCTGGAGGGGTGAGAGCTTTCTTT
CDR3: CASSPGGVRAFF
D: NA
J: TRBJ1-1
V: TRBV18
size: NA

DNA: TGTGCCAGCAGCCTCCTACAGGGAGGGAATGAAAAACTGTTTTTT
CDR3: CASSLLQGGNEKLFF
D: NA
J: TRBJ1-4
V: TRBV6-1
size: NA

DNA: TGTGCCAGCAGTTCCCTCGGGAAATACTACAATGAGCAGTTCTTC
CDR3: CASSSLGKYYNEQFF
D: NA
J: TRBJ2-1
V: TRBV28
size: few

DNA: TGCGCCAGCAGCTTTAGCGGGGCAAGCACAGATACGCAGTATTTT
CDR3: CASSFSGASTDTQYF
D: TRBD2
J: TRBJ2-3
V: TRBV5-1
size: NA

DNA: TGTGCCAGCAGCCAAGAAACGGGGCGGGGGTACGCGGGTGAGCAGTTCTTC
CDR3: CASSQETGRGYAGEQFF
D: TRBD2
J: TRBJ2-1
V: TRBV14
size: few

DNA: TGTGCCAGCTCACCCCCGGACGCTTTAACAGGGGGCACTGAAGCTTTCTTT
CDR3: CASSPPDALTGGTEAFF
D: TRBD1
J: TRBJ1-1
V: TRBV18
size: NA

DNA: TGCAGTGCATCACAGGGGAGGGAGCAGTACTTC
CDR3: CSASQGREQYF
D: NA
J: TRBJ2-7
V: TRBV20-1
size: NA

DNA: TGTGCCAGTAGTATTGAGACTGAAGCTTTCTTT
CDR3: CASSIETEAFF
D: NA
J: TRBJ1-1
V: TRBV19
size: few

DNA: TGTGCCAGCAGCTCCACCTCCCTACAGACGGACAATGAGCAGTTCTTC
CDR3: CASSSTSLQTDNEQFF
D: NA
J: TRBJ2-1
V: TRBV7-2
size: NA

DNA: TGTGCCAGTAGTGGGCGTAAGGCCAACGTCCTGACTTTC
CDR3: CASSGRKANVLTF
D: NA
J: TRBJ2-6
V: TRBV19
size: NA

DNA: TGCGCCAGCAGTGATCAGGGGAGAGGGACCCAGCATTTT
CDR3: CASSDQGRGTQHF
D: NA
J: TRBJ1-5
V: TRBV10-2
size: NA

DNA: TGTGCCAGCAGCTCAGGGACACAGGTACTACGCGAGCAGTACTTC
CDR3: CASSSGTQVLREQYF
D: NA
J: TRBJ2-7
V: TRBV7-9
size: NA